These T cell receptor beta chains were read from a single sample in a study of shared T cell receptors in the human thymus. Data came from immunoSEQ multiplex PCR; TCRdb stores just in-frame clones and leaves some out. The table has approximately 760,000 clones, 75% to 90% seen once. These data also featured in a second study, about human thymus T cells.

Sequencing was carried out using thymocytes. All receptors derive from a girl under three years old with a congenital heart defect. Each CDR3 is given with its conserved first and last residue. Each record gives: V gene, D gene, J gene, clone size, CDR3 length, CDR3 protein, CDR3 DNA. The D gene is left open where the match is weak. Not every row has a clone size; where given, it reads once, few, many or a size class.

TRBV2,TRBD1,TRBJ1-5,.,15,CASSEDRDRVQPQHF,TGTGCCAGCAGCGAAGACCGGGACAGGGTTCAGCCCCAGCATTTT
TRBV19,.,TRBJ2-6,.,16,CASIQGFESGANVLTF,TGTGCCAGTATTCAGGGTTTTGAATCTGGGGCCAACGTCCTGACTTTC
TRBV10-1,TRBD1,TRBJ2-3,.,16,CASSGDRVDSGDTQYF,TGCGCCAGCAGTGGGGACAGGGTGGATTCGGGGGATACGCAGTATTTT
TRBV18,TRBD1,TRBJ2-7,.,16,CASSDGGQGTSYEQYF,TGTGCCAGCTCAGACGGGGGACAGGGGACCTCCTACGAGCAGTACTTC
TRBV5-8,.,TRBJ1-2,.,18,CASSYQGVASPSHYGYTF,TGTGCCAGCAGTTACCAAGGGGTCGCCAGCCCATCCCACTATGGCTACACCTTC
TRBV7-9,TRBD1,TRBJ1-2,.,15,CASSFWDRTLGGYTF,TGTGCCAGCAGCTTCTGGGACAGGACCCTCGGTGGCTACACCTTC
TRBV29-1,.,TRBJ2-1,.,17,CSVEGHQSPSSYNEQFF,TGCAGCGTTGAAGGTCATCAATCTCCGAGCTCCTACAATGAGCAGTTCTTC
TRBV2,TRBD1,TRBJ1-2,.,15,CASSRTGGGRYGYTF,TGTGCCAGCAGCAGAACAGGGGGCGGGCGCTATGGCTACACCTTC
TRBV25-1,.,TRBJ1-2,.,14,CASSESDRRHGYTF,TGTGCCAGCAGTGAAAGTGACAGGAGGCATGGCTACACCTTC
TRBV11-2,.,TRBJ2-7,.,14,CASSSRVSSYEQYF,TGTGCCAGCAGCTCCCGTGTTAGTTCCTACGAGCAGTACTTC
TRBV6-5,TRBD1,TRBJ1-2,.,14,CASSRDRGFYGYTF,TGTGCCAGCAGTAGGGACAGGGGTTTTTATGGCTACACCTTC
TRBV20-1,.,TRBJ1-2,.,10,CSARPCGYTF,TGCAGTGCTAGACCCTGTGGCTACACCTTC
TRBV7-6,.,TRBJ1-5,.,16,CASSLGAEGMDQPQHF,TGTGCCAGCAGCTTGGGGGCTGAGGGTATGGATCAGCCCCAGCATTTT
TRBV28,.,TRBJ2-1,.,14,CASSKKGPTVEQFF,TGTGCCAGCAGCAAAAAGGGGCCTACAGTTGAGCAGTTCTTC
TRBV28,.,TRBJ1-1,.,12,CASNFENTEAFF,TGTGCCAGCAACTTCGAGAACACTGAAGCTTTCTTT
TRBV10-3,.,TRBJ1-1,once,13,CAISDQGKAEAFF,TGTGCCATCAGTGATCAGGGGAAGGCTGAAGCTTTCTTT
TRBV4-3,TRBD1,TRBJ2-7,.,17,CASSHTEGAGGNYEQYF,TGCGCCAGCAGCCACACAGAGGGGGCAGGGGGTAACTACGAGCAGTACTTC
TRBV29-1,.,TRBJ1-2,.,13,CSVVLRFSYGYTF,TGCAGCGTTGTCCTCCGGTTTAGCTATGGCTACACCTTC
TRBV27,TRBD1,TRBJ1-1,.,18,CASTPLGTGSKSSTEAFF,TGTGCCAGCACCCCTTTGGGGACAGGTTCGAAGTCGAGTACTGAAGCTTTCTTT
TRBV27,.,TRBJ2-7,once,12,CASWADSYEQYF,TGTGCCAGCTGGGCAGACTCCTACGAGCAGTACTTC
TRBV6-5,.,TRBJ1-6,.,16,CASSYSSSAYNSPLHF,TGTGCCAGCAGTTACTCTTCCAGCGCCTATAATTCCCCCCTCCACTTT
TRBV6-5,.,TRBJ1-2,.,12,CATACLPGGYTF,TGTGCCACCGCGTGTTTGCCGGGTGGCTACACCTTC
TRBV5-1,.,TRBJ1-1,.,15,CASSLVSGNNPEAFF,TGCGCCAGCAGCTTGGTCTCAGGGAATAACCCTGAAGCTTTCTTT
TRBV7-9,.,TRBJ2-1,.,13,CASSLAAELEQFF,TGTGCCAGCAGCTTAGCTGCAGAACTAGAGCAGTTCTTC
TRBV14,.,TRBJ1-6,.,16,CASSFSEGSTNSPLHF,TGTGCCAGCAGCTTCTCGGAGGGGTCGACGAATTCACCCCTCCACTTT
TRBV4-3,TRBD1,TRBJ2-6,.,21,CASSQAAKYARGPGGANVLTF,TGCGCCAGCAGCCAAGCCGCGAAGTATGCCAGGGGGCCCGGTGGGGCCAACGTCCTGACTTTC
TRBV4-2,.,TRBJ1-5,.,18,CASSQDRKGSRYNQPQHF,TGTGCCAGCAGCCAAGATAGGAAAGGGAGCCGCTACAATCAGCCCCAGCATTTT
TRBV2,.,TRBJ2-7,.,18,CASSERVHKGPPPYEQYF,TGTGCCAGCAGTGAAAGAGTCCACAAGGGGCCTCCACCTTACGAGCAGTACTTC
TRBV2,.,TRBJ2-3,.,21,CASSEAAGGNWYRSNTDTQYF,TGTGCCAGCAGTGAAGCGGCAGGGGGGAATTGGTATCGATCCAACACAGATACGCAGTATTTT
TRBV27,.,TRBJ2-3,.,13,CASRGALTDTQYF,TGTGCCAGCCGGGGGGCCCTCACAGATACGCAGTATTTT
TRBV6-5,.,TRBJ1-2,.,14,CASSYSWQGHGYTF,TGTGCCAGCAGTTACTCGTGGCAGGGGCATGGCTACACCTTC
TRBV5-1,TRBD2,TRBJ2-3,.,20,CASSPGLAGGPFPSTDTQYF,TGCGCCAGCAGCCCGGGACTAGCGGGGGGGCCGTTCCCTTCCACAGATACGCAGTATTTT
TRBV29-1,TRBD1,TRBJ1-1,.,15,CSDRELTGPNTEAFF,TGCAGCGACCGAGAACTGACAGGGCCGAACACTGAAGCTTTCTTT
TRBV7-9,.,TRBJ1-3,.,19,CASSRWNTTRGNSGNTIYF,TGTGCCAGCAGCAGGTGGAACACAACTCGGGGGAATTCTGGAAACACCATATATTTT
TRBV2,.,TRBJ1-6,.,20,CASSEETRGDRTNYNSPLHF,TGTGCCAGCAGTGAAGAAACCAGGGGAGATAGGACCAACTATAATTCACCCCTCCACTTT
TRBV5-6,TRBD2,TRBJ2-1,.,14,CASSFGGGPNEQFF,TGTGCCAGCAGCTTCGGCGGGGGTCCCAATGAGCAGTTCTTC
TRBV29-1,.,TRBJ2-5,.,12,CSVDPSQETQYF,TGCAGCGTTGATCCTAGCCAAGAGACCCAGTACTTC
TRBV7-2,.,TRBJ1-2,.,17,CASSLGRRPLANYGYTF,TGTGCCAGCAGCTTAGGGCGGAGACCCCTAGCTAACTATGGCTACACCTTC
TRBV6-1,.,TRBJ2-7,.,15,CASSAMTGSSYEQYF,TGTGCCAGCAGTGCCATGACAGGTAGCTCCTACGAGCAGTACTTC
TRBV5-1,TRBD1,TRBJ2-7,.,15,CASRQTRGFFDEQYF,TGCGCCAGCAGACAGACCAGGGGGTTCTTCGACGAGCAGTACTTC